This T cell receptor beta chain is drawn from a study of T cell responses to AZD1222 COVID-19 vaccine. As concerns this clone: The antigen is not known.

Study results and limitations: Just five to seven people given AZD1222 tested seropositive at baseline.

Germline lookup yields CDR1 MNHEY and CDR2 SMNVEV (reference sequence). Trimming stripped 1 base from V and 5 bases from J, with 10 bases between. The CDR3 totals 14 residues. Profiled with immunoSEQ multiplex PCR; TCRdb holds only in-frame clones, not every one. The table lists 35,000 to 55,000 clones, 83% of them singletons. Specimen: peripheral blood, collected on day 0 of AZD1222 vaccination. The V call is TRBV27, the J call TRBJ2-3, with D possibly being TRBD1 (5 bases). The TCR sequence derives from an adult in good health. The CDR3 sequence: CASSLFGQQDTQYF. The CDR3 DNA follows: TGTGCCAGCAGTTTATTTGGACAACAAGATACGCAGTATTTT.